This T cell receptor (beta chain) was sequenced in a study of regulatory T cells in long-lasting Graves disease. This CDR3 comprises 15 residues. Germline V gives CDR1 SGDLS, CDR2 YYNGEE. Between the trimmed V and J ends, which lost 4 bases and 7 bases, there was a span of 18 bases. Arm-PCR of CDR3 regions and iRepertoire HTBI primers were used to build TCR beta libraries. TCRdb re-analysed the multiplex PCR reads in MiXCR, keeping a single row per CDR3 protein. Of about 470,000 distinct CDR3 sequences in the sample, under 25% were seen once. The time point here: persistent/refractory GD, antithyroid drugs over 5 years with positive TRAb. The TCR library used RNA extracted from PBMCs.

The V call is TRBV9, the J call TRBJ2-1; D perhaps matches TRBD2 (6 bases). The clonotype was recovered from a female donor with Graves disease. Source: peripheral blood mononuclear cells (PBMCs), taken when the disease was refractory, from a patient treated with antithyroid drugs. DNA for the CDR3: TGTGCCAGCAGCACGGGGGACGGGTGGGGTAATGAGCAGTTCTTC. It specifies CASSTGDGWGNEQFF.